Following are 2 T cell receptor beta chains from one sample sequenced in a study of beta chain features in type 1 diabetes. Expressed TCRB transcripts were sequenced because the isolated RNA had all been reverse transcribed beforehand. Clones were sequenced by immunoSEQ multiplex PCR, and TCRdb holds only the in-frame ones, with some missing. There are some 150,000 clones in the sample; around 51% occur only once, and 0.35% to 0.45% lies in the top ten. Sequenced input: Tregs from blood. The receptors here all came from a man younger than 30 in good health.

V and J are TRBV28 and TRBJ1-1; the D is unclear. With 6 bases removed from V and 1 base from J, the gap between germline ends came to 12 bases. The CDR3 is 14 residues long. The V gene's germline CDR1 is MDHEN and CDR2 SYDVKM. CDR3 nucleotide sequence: TGTGCCAGCAGGCTGACAACCAGGAACACTGAAGCTTTCTTT. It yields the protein CASRLTTRNTEAFF.

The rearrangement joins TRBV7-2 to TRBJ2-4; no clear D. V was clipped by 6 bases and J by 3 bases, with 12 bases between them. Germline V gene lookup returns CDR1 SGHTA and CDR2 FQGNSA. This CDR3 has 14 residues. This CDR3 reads CASSTTGFKNIQYF. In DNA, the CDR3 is TGTGCCAGCAGTACAACGGGTTTCAAAAACATTCAGTACTTC.